This passage covers 18 T cell receptor beta chains from one sample sequenced in a study of cytomegalovirus exposure and HLA in healthy donors. Primers: 60 Vbeta forward and 13 Jbeta reverse. Clones were sequenced by immunoSEQ multiplex PCR, and TCRdb holds only the in-frame ones, with some missing. Of about 150,000 clones in the sample, around 79% were seen once. The sample taken for sequencing was PBMCs. The receptors derive from a man aged 40-50 years in good health and CMV-seropositive.

The V gene is TRBV9, the J gene TRBJ1-5, with no clear D. CDR1 and CDR2 from the germline V gene are SGDLS and YYNGEE. The V and J ends lost 1 base and 4 bases respectively, with 12 bases between them. There are 15 residues in the CDR3. CDR3: CASSVNGERNQPQHF. CDR3 in DNA: TGTGCCAGCAGCGTAAATGGTGAGCGGAATCAGCCCCAGCATTTT. Full variable domain (outside the CDR3, taken from reference TRBV9 and TRBJ1-5): DSGVTQTPKHLITATGQRVTLRCSPRSGDLSVYWYQQSLDQGLQFLIQYYNGEERAKGNILERFSAQQFPDLHSELNLSSLELGDSALYFCASSVNGERNQPQHFGDGTRLSIL.

V usage is TRBV15 and J usage is TRBJ2-3; 11 bases align to TRBD2. Germline CDR1 and CDR2: LNHNV and YYDKDF (reference sequence). The CDR3 consists of 17 residues. V was clipped by 5 bases and J by 2 bases; unmatched bases: 9. This chain's CDR3 is CATSLSRLAGPTDTQYF. Here the CDR3 DNA reads TGTGCCACCAGCTTATCGCGACTAGCGGGACCCACAGATACGCAGTATTTT.

The chain links TRBV25-1 to TRBJ2-5; no reliable D call. Germline CDR1 reads MGHDK; CDR2 reads SYGVNS. This CDR3 spans 15 amino acids. Between the trimmed V and J ends, which lost 3 bases and 1 base, there was a span of 12 bases. This CDR3 is CASSDPRSPQETQYF. CDR3 nucleotides: TGTGCCAGCAGTGATCCACGAAGCCCCCAAGAGACCCAGTACTTC. Looking up the rest from reference TRBV25-1 and TRBJ2-5 gives the full variable domain: EADIYQTPRYLVIGTGKKITLECSQTMGHDKMYWYQQDPGMELHLIHYSYGVNSTEKGDLSSESTVSRIRTEHFPLTLESARPSHTSQYLCASSDPRSPQETQYFGPGTRLLVL.

The chain has TRBV9 and TRBJ1-3; 7 nucleotides agree with TRBD1. Germline V gene lookup returns CDR1 SGDLS and CDR2 YYNGEE. The CDR3 is 18 amino acids. V lost 4 bases, J lost 0 bases, and 13 bases stayed unmatched. CDR3 region: CASSHSGQSPSSGNTIYF. The DNA of the CDR3 is TGTGCCAGCAGCCACTCGGGACAGTCCCCGAGCTCTGGAAACACCATATATTTT.

V usage is TRBV6-5 and J usage is TRBJ2-7, with D perhaps matching TRBD1 (8 bases). Germline V gene sequence: CDR1 MNHEY, CDR2 SVGAGI. Trimming stripped 6 bases from V and 1 base from J, with 13 bases between. The CDR3 covers 14 residues. CDR3 bases: TGTGCCAGCAGGGTACAGGGGGGGTCCTACGAGCAGTACTTC. It is translated as CASRVQGGSYEQYF.

This chain connects TRBV6-4 to TRBJ1-5, with 10 nucleotides matching TRBD1. The CDR3 length is 15 residues. With V trimmed by 7 bases and J by 1 base, 4 bases remained unmatched. CDR1 MRHNA and CDR2 SNTAGT come from the germline V gene. The CDR3 nucleotides read TGTGCCAGCAAGGGGACAGGGGTGAGCAATCAGCCCCAGCATTTT. Translating gives CASKGTGVSNQPQHF.

J is TRBJ1-4 and V is TRBV5-1, with TRBD1 matching over 8 bases. The CDR3 has 15 amino acids. CDR1 SGHRS and CDR2 YFSETQ come from the germline V gene. V lost 4 bases to trimming and J lost 5 bases; unmatched junction nucleotides: 7. The CDR3 DNA reads as TGCGCCAGCAGCGGCGGGACAGGATACAATGAAAAACTGTTTTTT. Encoded protein: CASSGGTGYNEKLFF.

V is TRBV7-9 and J is TRBJ2-7, with D maybe TRBD2 (5 bases). Germline V gives CDR1 SEHNR, CDR2 FQNEAQ (reference sequence). Trimming stripped 3 bases from V and 1 base from J, with 10 bases between. The CDR3 is 14 amino acids. This CDR3 reads CASSLELVSYEQYF. Written as DNA, the CDR3 is TGTGCCAGCAGCTTGGAACTAGTTTCCTACGAGCAGTACTTC.

The chain carries TRBV18 and TRBJ2-7; D unresolved. V was pared by 4 bases and J by 3 bases, with 7 bases between. The CDR3 runs 12 residues. The germline V gene has CDR1 KGHSH and CDR2 LQKENI. The CDR3 region has the DNA TGTGCCAGCTCACTACAGAGCTACGAGCAGTACTTC. This encodes CASSLQSYEQYF.

V usage is TRBV9 and J usage is TRBJ2-1; 9 bases are shared with TRBD2. Trimming at V came to 4 bases and at J to 8 bases, leaving 10 bases not matched to a gene. This CDR3 comprises 15 residues. In germline, CDR1 is SGDLS, CDR2 YYNGEE. The CDR3 DNA sequence: TGTGCCAGCAGCCTCATGGCGGGAGGGCCTGATGAGCAGTTCTTC. As protein: CASSLMAGGPDEQFF.

This clone has a single count. The V gene is TRBV25-1, the J gene TRBJ2-5; TRBD2 might be the D (5 bases). The end of the DNA aligns better with TRBJ2-7, so the J call may be wrong. The germline V gene has CDR1 MGHDK and CDR2 SYGVNS. This CDR3 region has 15 residues. This CDR3 is CASSDAGARSYEQYF. CDR3 sequence (DNA): TGTGCCAGCAGTGATGCGGGCGCGAGGTCCTACGAGCAGTACTTC.

In this sample, this clone turned up once. V and J are TRBV18 and TRBJ2-3; TRBD2 might be the D (6 bases). CDR3 length equals 17 residues. V dropped 4 bases and J dropped 3 bases, with 20 bases sitting between them. Germline V gives CDR1 KGHSH, CDR2 LQKENI. The CDR3, as DNA: TGTGCCAGCTCACACACATTTAGCGGAAAAGGGACAGATACGCAGTATTTT. Translating it yields CASSHTFSGKGTDTQYF. Filled out from reference TRBV18 and TRBJ2-3, the complete variable domain reads NAGVMQNPRHLVRRRGQEARLRCSPMKGHSHVYWYRQLPEEGLKFMVYLQKENIIDESGMPKERFSAEFPKEGPSILRIQQVVRGDSAAYFCASSHTFSGKGTDTQYFGPGTRLTVL.

The rearrangement links TRBV15 to TRBJ2-1, with D unresolved. Germline V gene lookup returns CDR1 LNHNV and CDR2 YYDKDF (reference sequence). The CDR3 is 14 amino acids. The V end was cut by 4 bases, the J end by 4 bases, with 11 bases between. For the CDR3, the DNA is TGTGCCACCAGCACTAGTCCCCTTTACAATGAGCAGTTCTTC. Protein product: CATSTSPLYNEQFF.

The chain couples TRBV11-2 to TRBJ1-2; D gene unclear. Germline V gives CDR1 SGHAT, CDR2 FQNNGV. Trimming stripped 0 bases from V and 2 bases from J, with 13 bases between. The CDR3 totals 16 residues. The CDR3 DNA follows: TGTGCCAGCAGCTTAGATTCGGTTACCCGAAACTATGGCTACACCTTC. Translated, it gives CASSLDSVTRNYGYTF.

This clone came up once. The chain is built from TRBV2 and TRBJ2-7, with D perhaps matching TRBD2 (6 bases). The germline gives CDR1 SNHLY, CDR2 FYNNEI. CDR3 length: 14 amino acids. Deletions cut 5 bases from V and 5 bases from J, with 16 bases between. DNA of the CDR3: TGTGCCAGCAGTCCCACGGGGGTCGTAAACGAGCAGTACTTC. It codes for CASSPTGVVNEQYF.

Only a few counts were recorded for this clone. The CDR3 region has the DNA TGTGCCAGCAGAAACCTACAGGGTTCGAACTACGAGCAGTACTTC. As protein: CASRNLQGSNYEQYF. The chain employs TRBV6-5 and TRBJ2-7; the D gene is possibly TRBD1 (6 bases). The germline V and J ends were trimmed by 6 bases and 3 bases, with 18 bases remaining between them. This CDR3 is built from 15 residues. Germline CDR1 and CDR2: MNHEY and SVGAGI.

V and J are TRBV21-1 and TRBJ1-1; TRBD1, the table's D call, was not compared with the DNA. TRBV21-1 is a known pseudogene. The CDR3 runs to 15 residues. Here the CDR3 DNA reads TGTGCCAGCAGCATGGACAGGGAGAGTAACACTGAAGCTTTCTTT. It specifies CASSMDRESNTEAFF.

J is TRBJ1-3 and V is TRBV18, with 10 bases identical to TRBD1. V lost 3 bases and J lost 0; bases outside the gene matches: 8. Germline V CDR1 and CDR2: KGHSH, LQKENI. This CDR3 has 18 residues. CDR3 amino acids: CASSPRQGAALSGNTIYF. The CDR3 DNA sequence: TGTGCCAGCTCACCTCGACAGGGGGCCGCTCTCTCTGGAAACACCATATATTTT. Together with reference TRBV18 and TRBJ1-3, the CDR3 gives the full variable domain: NAGVMQNPRHLVRRRGQEARLRCSPMKGHSHVYWYRQLPEEGLKFMVYLQKENIIDESGMPKERFSAEFPKEGPSILRIQQVVRGDSAAYFCASSPRQGAALSGNTIYFGEGSWLTVV.